These 25 T cell receptor beta chains originate from one sample sequenced in a study of shared clonotypes between healthy human individuals. Method: immunoSEQ multiplex PCR; TCRdb's copy keeps in-frame clones and lacks some. The repertoire includes about 470,000 clones, roughly three quarters of them detected once, and 13% sits in the top ten. The sample comprised PBMCs. All receptors come from a middle-aged woman in good health. Some clones in this sample may be carry-over from other donors' samples.

This CDR3 is CASSFPWSYEQYF. The CDR3 DNA follows: TGTGCCAGCAGCTTCCCTTGGTCCTACGAGCAGTACTTC. This rearrangement joins TRBV7-8 to TRBJ2-7; no definite D call. The CDR3 is 13 amino acids. With 3 bases removed from V and 1 base from J, the gap between germline ends came to 7 bases. Germline V lookup: CDR1 SGHVS, CDR2 FQNEAQ.

The rearrangement uses TRBV28 and TRBJ1-1; TRBD1 aligns across 11 bases. CDR1 is MDHEN and CDR2 is SYDVKM in the germline V gene. With V trimmed by 6 bases and J by 4 bases, 7 bases remained unmatched. The CDR3 is 15 amino acids. In nucleotides, the CDR3 is TGTGCCAGCAGCCGAACCGGGACAGGGGGCACTGAAGCTTTCTTT. As protein: CASSRTGTGGTEAFF.

CDR3 bases: TGCGCCAGCACGGACGGGAGCTCCTACAATGAGCAGTTCTTC. It specifies CASTDGSSYNEQFF. The rearrangement links TRBV10-2 to TRBJ2-1, with D perhaps TRBD2 (6 bases). Trimming shortened V by 7 bases and J by 0 bases, and 10 bases separated the two germline ends. The length of the CDR3 is 14 residues. Germline V gene sequence: CDR1 WSHSY, CDR2 SAAADI.

The V call is TRBV4-1, the J call TRBJ2-3; D is perhaps TRBD2 (6 bases). Trimming stripped 1 base from V and 1 base from J, with 12 bases between. Looked up from germline, CDR1 is MGHRA and CDR2 is YSYEKL. The CDR3 is 16 amino acids. CDR3: CASSQVVTRGTDTQYF. In nucleotides, the CDR3 is TGCGCCAGCAGCCAAGTTGTGACTAGGGGCACAGATACGCAGTATTTT.

This clone was recorded a few times. The gene calls are TRBV11-2 and TRBJ2-1; 9 bases align to TRBD2. The germline V gene has CDR1 SGHAT and CDR2 FQNNGV. Germline trimming cut 1 base from V and 6 bases from J; bases unmatched to any gene: 10. The CDR3 runs 17 residues. The CDR3 sequence is CASSLVTSGYLGNEQFF. The CDR3 DNA follows: TGTGCCAGCAGCTTAGTTACTAGCGGGTATTTAGGCAATGAGCAGTTCTTC.

The V and J genes are TRBV13 and TRBJ1-1; D remains unclear. This CDR3 region has 15 residues. Germline V lookup: CDR1 PRHDT, CDR2 FYEKMQ (reference sequence). V was trimmed by 5 bases and J by 5 bases, leaving 18 bases between them. DNA of the CDR3: TGTGCCAGCAGCCACGACCCGAGGTACGGTACTGAAGCTTTCTTT. It codes for CASSHDPRYGTEAFF.

About this clone itself: Sequence at one end of the junction differs from germline and may be a read error. The J gene is TRBJ1-2, the V gene TRBV18; TRBD1 matches at 8 bases. This CDR3 has 16 residues. CDR1 KGHSH and CDR2 LQKENI come from the germline V gene. The CDR3 loop reads CTSSPEAAQGAYGYTF. The CDR3 region has the DNA TGTACCAGCTCACCCGAAGCTGCCCAGGGGGCATATGGCTACACCTTC.

In its sample, this clone was seen a few times. Other nucleotide sequences from this sample produce the same CDR3. The gene calls are TRBV27 and TRBJ2-7; 12 nucleotides line up with TRBD2. The CDR3 consists of 15 residues. V was pared by 4 bases and J by 4 bases, with 5 bases of the junction left unmatched. CDR1 MNHEY and CDR2 SMNVEV come from the germline V gene (reference sequence). CDR3 sequence: CASSWSGTSGYEQYF. CDR3 nucleotides: TGTGCCAGCAGTTGGAGCGGGACTAGCGGGTACGAGCAGTACTTC.

This sequence joins TRBV5-1 and TRBJ2-1; TRBD1 matches 8 bases. CDR3 length: 13 residues. CDR1 and CDR2 (germline): SGHRS, YFSETQ. Unmatched junction bases numbered 5, after V lost 6 bases and J lost 6 bases. This CDR3 reads CASKQGERNEQFF. DNA for the CDR3: TGCGCCAGCAAACAGGGGGAACGCAATGAGCAGTTCTTC.

Of note for this clone: Other DNA sequences in the sample encode the same CDR3. The chain is built from TRBV5-1 and TRBJ2-1; TRBD1 is a possible D gene (6 bases). Germline lookup yields CDR1 SGHRS and CDR2 YFSETQ. Trimming removed 3 bases from V and 7 bases from J, with 8 bases in between. The CDR3 extends over 12 amino acids. The CDR3 nucleotides read TGCGCCAGCAGCTCGAGGGGGAATGAGCAGTTCTTC. Its translation: CASSSRGNEQFF.

The rearrangement links TRBV6-6 to TRBJ2-7; unclear D gene. V dropped 2 bases and J dropped 3 bases, with 14 bases sitting between them. CDR3 size: 15 residues. Germline CDR1 reads MNHNY; CDR2 reads SVGAGI (reference sequence). The CDR3 region has the DNA TGTGCCAGCAGTTACGACGGTCGGCAAAACTACGAGCAGTACTTC. Amino acid sequence: CASSYDGRQNYEQYF.

V gene TRBV10-3 combines with J gene TRBJ2-7; D remains ambiguous. The V and J ends lost 2 bases and 6 bases respectively, with 8 bases between them. This CDR3 contains 12 residues. Germline CDR1 and CDR2: ENHRY and SYGVKD. The CDR3 loop reads CAISEGLFEQYF. The CDR3 nucleotides are TGTGCCATCAGTGAGGGTCTATTCGAGCAGTACTTC.

The rearrangement uses TRBV6-6 and TRBJ2-7, with D tentatively TRBD2 (6 bases). Between the trimmed V and J ends, which lost 6 bases and 4 bases, there was a span of 16 bases. The CDR3 has 14 amino acids. Germline CDR1 MNHNY, CDR2 SVGAGI (reference sequence). The CDR3 DNA follows: TGTGCCAGCAGCTCAACGGGAGCAACGTACGAGCAGTACTTC. It encodes CASSSTGATYEQYF.

The genes are TRBV9 and TRBJ2-1; 11 bases are shared with TRBD2. Germline loops: CDR1 SGDLS, CDR2 YYNGEE. The junction had 8 bases not matched to a gene; V was cut back by 3 bases and J by 3 bases. This CDR3 is built from 17 residues. CDR3 DNA sequence: TGTGCCAGCAGCGCCGGGACTAGCGGAGCGTTCTACAATGAGCAGTTCTTC. Protein: CASSAGTSGAFYNEQFF.

This clone has a single count. V gene TRBV4-3 combines with J gene TRBJ2-2; 7 nucleotides align to TRBD1. With 4 bases clipped from V and 0 bases from J, the junction kept 8 bases outside the gene matches. The CDR3 has 17 residues. The germline V gene encodes CDR1 LGHNA and CDR2 YSLEER. The CDR3 nucleotides read TGCGCCAGCAGCCCATACAGGGGCGGATCGAACACCGGGGAGCTGTTTTTT. It codes for CASSPYRGGSNTGELFF.

V usage is TRBV6-1 and J usage is TRBJ2-5, with D possibly TRBD2 on 7 matching bases. The CDR3 spans 14 residues. With 6 bases removed from V and 5 bases from J, the gap between germline ends came to 16 bases. The germline CDR1 and CDR2 sequences are MNHNS and SASEGT. CDR3 sequence (DNA): TGTGCCAGCAGCCTCGAGGGGGGGCGCGAGACCCAGTACTTC. The encoded protein is CASSLEGGRETQYF.

This clone was counted at least ten times. The chain carries TRBV7-9 and TRBJ1-2, with D possibly being TRBD1 (5 bases). V lost 5 bases and J 8 bases, leaving 18 bases between the germline ends. Germline loops: CDR1 SEHNR, CDR2 FQNEAQ (reference sequence). CDR3 size: 14 residues. CDR3 nucleotides: TGTGCCAGCAGCGACCGGGACGGCGATCGGGGCTACACCTTC. This sequence encodes CASSDRDGDRGYTF.

This chain connects TRBV10-3 to TRBJ1-3; D is possibly TRBD1 (6 bases). Germline V gene lookup returns CDR1 ENHRY and CDR2 SYGVKD. The CDR3 is made up of 17 amino acids. V lost 4 bases, J lost 4 bases, and 20 bases lay in between. CDR3 sequence: CAISAFQGVQGGNTIYF. CDR3 in DNA: TGTGCCATCAGTGCATTCCAAGGGGTTCAGGGGGGAAACACCATATATTTT.

The chain joins TRBV11-3 to TRBJ2-1; 9 positions match TRBD2. Germline CDR1 SGHNT, CDR2 YENEEA. With 3 bases clipped from V and 7 bases from J, the junction kept 10 bases outside the gene matches. CDR3 size: 16 residues. CDR3 in amino acids: CASSLVAGEFPNEQFF. CDR3 sequence (DNA): TGTGCCAGCAGCTTGGTAGCGGGAGAGTTCCCTAATGAGCAGTTCTTC. Together with reference TRBV11-3 and TRBJ2-1, the CDR3 gives the full variable domain: EAGVVQSPRYKIIEKKQPVAFWCNPISGHNTLYWYLQNLGQGPELLIRYENEEAVDDSQLPKDRFSAERLKGVDSTLKIQPAELGDSAVYLCASSLVAGEFPNEQFFGPGTRLTVL.

The chain uses TRBV6-5 and TRBJ1-1, with D tentatively TRBD1 (6 bases). CDR1 is MNHEY and CDR2 is SVGAGI in the germline V gene. With 8 bases removed from V and 4 bases from J, the gap between germline ends came to 17 bases. The CDR3 sequence is 14 residues long. For the CDR3, the DNA is TGTGCCAGCGTTCCCAACAGGGAGGCCACTGAAGCTTTCTTT. It translates to CASVPNREATEAFF.

The chain uses TRBV7-9 and TRBJ2-3; D is possibly TRBD1 or TRBD2 (5 bases each). Germline V gene sequence: CDR1 SEHNR, CDR2 FQNEAQ (reference sequence). The V end lost 3 bases, the J end lost 2 bases, and 15 bases lay between the germline ends. This CDR3 comprises 16 residues. The CDR3 sequence is CASSLNLGTSTDTQYF. Here the CDR3 DNA reads TGTGCCAGCAGCTTGAATTTGGGGACGTCCACAGATACGCAGTATTTT.

This clone was picked up a small number of times. The V call is TRBV4-3, the J call TRBJ2-6, with TRBD1 matching 7 bases. The J segment lost 0 bases and the V segment lost 5 bases, leaving 7 bases of the junction unmatched. The CDR3 consists of 17 residues. Germline assignment: CDR1 LGHNA and CDR2 YSLEER. CDR3 coding DNA: TGCGCCAGCAGCGCCCGGGACAGCCACTCTGGGGCCAACGTCCTGACTTTC. Residues: CASSARDSHSGANVLTF.

The chain couples TRBV7-3 to TRBJ2-5; unclear D gene. Matching the DNA end better, TRBJ2-7 makes the J call doubtful. The CDR3 length is 10 residues. Germline V gene sequence: CDR1 SGHTA, CDR2 FQGTGA. The CDR3 sequence is CASIPHEQYF. The CDR3 nucleotides are TGTGCCAGCATACCCCACGAGCAGTACTTC.

The V and J genes are TRBV18 and TRBJ2-7, with 10 bases lining up with TRBD1. There are 14 residues in the CDR3. Germline values: CDR1 KGHSH, CDR2 LQKENI. J gave up 3 bases and V 3 bases, and 2 bases lay outside the gene matches. DNA for the CDR3: TGTGCCAGCTCACCGGACAGGGGGTTCTACGAGCAGTACTTC. It codes for CASSPDRGFYEQYF.

This chain joins TRBV11-2 and TRBJ1-3; no reliable D call. The CDR3 loop spans 15 amino acids. V lost 1 base to trimming and J lost 4 bases, with 11 bases between them. Per the germline V gene, CDR1 is SGHAT and CDR2 is FQNNGV. The DNA of the CDR3 is TGTGCCAGCAGCTTAGTGGGCAGCCTAGGAAACACCATATATTTT. Translated: CASSLVGSLGNTIYF.